This T cell receptor (beta chain) was profiled in a study of cytomegalovirus exposure and HLA in healthy donors. Regarding this clone: Its target is not known.

Looked up from germline, CDR1 is SGDLS and CDR2 is YYNGEE. The V end was cut by 4 bases, the J end by 5 bases, with 15 bases between. This CDR3 region has 15 residues. The PCR was carried out with 60 Vbeta primers and 13 Jbeta primers. Here immunoSEQ multiplex PCR was the method, and the copy in TCRdb shows in-frame clones only, minus some. Of over 200,000 clones listed, about 89% are singletons. Findings of the study overall: In vitro data verified a few CMV-associated chains as specific for CMV antigens. The study designated 150 or so TCR beta chains cytomegalovirus-associated. Information on immune exposure was restricted to one variable (CMV serostatus).

Source material: PBMCs. The TCR was taken from a woman aged 18-29 years in good health and CMV-seronegative. The chain carries TRBV9 and TRBJ2-2; tentative D call: TRBD2 (6 bases). The CDR3 DNA is TGTGCCAGCAGCCCCCTAGGGGAGGAAACCGGGGAGCTGTTTTTT. It is translated as CASSPLGEETGELFF.